This TCR beta chain emerged from a study of T cells in Graves' hyperthyroidism and ophthalmopathy. This clonotype has ten or more counts. TCR beta CDR3 sequences were amplified from RNA transcripts. First-round RT-PCR with HTBI primers amplified the TCR CDR3 region. TCRdb fed the multiplex PCR reads into MiXCR, producing one record per CDR3 protein. This sample has approximately 400,000 distinct CDR3 sequences, with under 20% found just once. The CDR3 has 13 residues. V lost 2 bases to trimming and J lost 3 bases, with 8 bases between them. Per germline, CDR1 MNHNS and CDR2 SASEGT. Specimen: blood. The clonotype was recovered from a woman under 30 with Graves' hyperthyroidism. This chain uses TRBV6-1 with TRBJ2-7; D unclear. CDR3 DNA sequence: TGTGCCAGCAGTGAAACTGGCGACTACGAGCAGTACTTC. Its protein is CASSETGDYEQYF.